This T cell receptor beta chain stems from a study of blood T cells in healthy people across ages. On the study more broadly: Template switching recovered approximately one barcoded beta molecule for every two T cells.

CDR3 size: 13 residues. The germline V gene encodes CDR1 SGHDT and CDR2 YYEEEE. Trimming cost V 2 bases and J 6 bases, with 11 bases left between them. A second PCR of roughly 7 to 11 cycles used a sample-barcoded 5' primer and a J-beta primer mix. MiXCR was run by TCRdb on the 5' RACE reads, yielding one entry per CDR3 protein. The sample shows some 850,000 distinct CDR3 sequences, roughly 24% of them seen only once. The same data also went into a second study, on T cells of mothers and their children.

The chain employs TRBV5-6 and TRBJ1-2, with D perhaps matching TRBD1 (5 bases). Sequencing input: blood. The receptor was isolated from a boy aged 5-17 years in good health. CDR3 sequence: CASSLPQGDGYTF. In DNA, the CDR3 is TGTGCCAGCAGCTTACCGCAGGGCGATGGCTACACCTTC. Drawing the rest from reference TRBV5-6 and TRBJ1-2, the complete variable domain is DAGVTQSPTHLIKTRGQQVTLRCSPKSGHDTVSWYQQALGQGPQFIFQYYEEEERQRGNFPDRFSGHQFPNYSSELNVNALLLGDSALYLCASSLPQGDGYTFGSGTRLTVV.